This T cell receptor (beta chain) was obtained from a study of glioma-infiltrating T cells. Amplification of TCR alpha and beta CDR3 regions from RNA used iRepertoire nested multiplex PCR. Tissue mRNA or PBMC total RNA, roughly 95-400 ng, went into one-step reverse transcription and amplification. One entry per CDR3 protein results from TCRdb running MiXCR on the multiplex PCR reads. The table shows about 93,000 distinct CDR3 sequences, with 35% to 50% occurring only once. V shed 5 bases and J shed 6 bases, with 11 bases lying between them. Germline V gene data show CDR1 as SGHAT and CDR2 as FQDESV (reference sequence). The CDR3 extends over 13 amino acids. The sample holds many counts of this clonotype.

The sample consisted of glioma tissue, nonneoplastic brain tissue, or PBMCs (not recorded which). The rearrangement joins TRBV11-1 to TRBJ2-1; D call uncertain. This TCR derives from a human donor with low-grade glioma or glioblastoma, undergoing nonglioma brain surgery, or in good health (not recorded which). CDR3 nucleotide sequence: TGTGCCAGCAGCCCCCGGTCAGGCAATGAGCAGTTCTTC. Its protein product is CASSPRSGNEQFF.